These T cell receptor beta chains were read from a single sample in a study of a mutant IDH1 vaccine in newly diagnosed glioma. Their antigen targets remain unknown. Using immunoSEQ multiplex PCR, the repertoire was profiled, and TCRdb retains in-frame clones only, with some absent. Here the sample spans 25,000 to 35,000 clones, 87% being singletons. The sequenced sample was peripheral blood mononuclear cells (PBMCs), obtained from a glioma patient whose treatment included an IDH1 peptide vaccine. The receptors here all came from a woman aged 40 to 50 with glioma. Some clones in this sample may be carry-over from other donors' samples. Each CDR3 is given without its conserved first and last residue. Each record gives: D gene, clone size, V gene, CDR3 protein. The D gene is left open where the match is weak. Rows may omit the clone size; those that give it use once, few, many or a size class.

>NA|NA|TRBV5-4
ASSLEPGEETQY
>NA|once|TRBV14
ASSSMPAEPPYEQY
>NA|NA|TRBV11-2
ASSSPIDRREQY
>TRBD2|NA|TRBV6-5
ASSYSYPSGSEQY
>NA|NA|TRBV7-3
ASSLDFGANNEQF
>NA|once|TRBV18
ASSPQPSRISTDTQY
>NA|once|TRBV7-2
ASSLGANTEAF
>NA|few|TRBV6-1
ASSDGLGSYEQY
>NA|NA|TRBV28
ASSPARGRLWEQY
>NA|NA|TRBV7-9
ASSSSADTEAF
>NA|NA|TRBV9
ASSVGPTYEQY
>NA|NA|TRBV7-3
ASSLALGSNTEAF
>TRBD2|NA|TRBV28
AIGTSATYNEQF
>NA|NA|TRBV13
ASSLGETGNTIY
>NA|NA|TRBV29-1
SVVARLGRVYGYT
>TRBD1|NA|TRBV29-1
SVEPEGTVSYNEQF
>TRBD1|NA|TRBV11-2
ASSLARGGSYGYT
>NA|NA|TRBV29-1
SGRGTGELF
>NA|few|TRBV29-1
SAMTWKQF
>NA|NA|TRBV4-2
ASSRNIIYEQY
>NA|NA|TRBV15
ATSRARGRQETQY
>NA|once|TRBV2
ASSDRPPGYT
>TRBD1|once|TRBV11-2
ASRDRSRGELF
>NA|NA|TRBV6-5
ASSLSDSLIYEQY
>TRBD1|NA|TRBV5-1
ASSDPQGLNQETQY
>NA|once|TRBV14
ASSRAGATLSQF
>NA|NA|TRBV21-1
ASSKYGGGRSGNEQF
>TRBD2|NA|TRBV9
ASSVEGGWGTDTQY
>NA|NA|TRBV5-4
ASSLGPAGTNTEAF
>NA|NA|TRBV29-1
SVEIAGGSTEAF
>TRBD1|NA|TRBV19
ASSMAGQGTGSYEQY
>NA|NA|TRBV28
ASSFLPTNEQF
>NA|NA|TRBV2
ASSVRLVWYEQY
>TRBD2|NA|TRBV18
ASSPTSGSTDTQY
>TRBD2|NA|TRBV27
ASSFVGLAGENTGELF
>TRBD2|once|TRBV28
ASSLLAVIYEQY